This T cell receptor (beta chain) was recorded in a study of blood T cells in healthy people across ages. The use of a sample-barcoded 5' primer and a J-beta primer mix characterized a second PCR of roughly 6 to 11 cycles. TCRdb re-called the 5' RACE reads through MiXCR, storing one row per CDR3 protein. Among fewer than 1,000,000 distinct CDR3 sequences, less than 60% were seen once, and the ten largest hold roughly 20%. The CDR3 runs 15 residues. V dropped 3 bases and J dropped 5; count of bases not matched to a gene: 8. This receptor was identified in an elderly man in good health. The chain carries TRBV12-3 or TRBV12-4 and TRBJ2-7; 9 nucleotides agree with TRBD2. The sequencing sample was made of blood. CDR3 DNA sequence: TGTGCCAGCAGTTTTCTGGCTAGCGGGGAAGACGAGCAGTACTTC. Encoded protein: CASSFLASGEDEQYF.